This T cell receptor beta chain comes out of a study of molecular identifiers for immune sequencing clone quantification. Notes on the study in general: Over 98% of effector molecules, yet under 1% of naive-cell molecules, were held by clones above 20 RNA copies. Detecting spiked Jurkat TCR RNA from one cell among roughly 900,000 naive cells was reportedly possible.

In its sample, this clonotype was seen many times. Its antigen remains unidentified. Naive CD8 T cells were sorted, and the gate applied was CD8+CD4-CCR7+CD45RA+. The CDR3 covers 12 residues. V was shortened by 1 base and J by 4 bases, with 8 bases between the two germline ends. Germline-derived CDR1 and CDR2 are SQVTM and ANQGSEA. TCRdb reanalysed the PCR reads using MiXCR and keeps one entry per CDR3 protein. The table records about 40,000 distinct CDR3 sequences, less than 20% of them present only once. The sample was naive CD8+ T cells from blood, with Jurkat cell RNA spiked in. Subset: FACS-sorted CD8+CD4-CCR7+CD45RA+ naive T cells. V gene TRBV29-1 combines with J gene TRBJ2-7, with unresolved D. The origin of this receptor is a human donor in good health. Some libraries in this study had Jurkat cell RNA spiked in. CDR3 bases: TGCAGCGTTGAAGTTCAGCAATACGAGCAGTACTTC. Translated, it gives CSVEVQQYEQYF.